Detailed here is one TCR beta chain. It lacks a known antigen. The sample holds no much larger clone one base away, and base qualities are not on file. The data were taken from a study of early T cells in non-severe SARS-CoV-2 infection listed by TCRdb under 2021. About the full investigation: Bulk RNA from unsorted whole blood was used for TCR sequencing, so alpha and beta chains could not be paired.

Overall study outcomes, separate from this receptor: VDJdb matching was skewed toward anti-spike CD8 responses and likely underestimated virus-specific expansions by missing private and CD4 specificities.

According to the germline V gene, CDR1 reads MGHRA and CDR2 reads YSYEKL. Clipping removes 3 bases from V and 1 base from J, with 4 as the unmatched junction base count. CDR3 length: 15 amino acids, cysteine to phenylalanine. This entry keeps only the CDR3 DNA: 45 bases, framed from base 1. Library preparation used 5' RACE. The reads were generated on a NextSeq 500. To correct for sequencing error and PCR bias, the TCR library protocol tagged individual cDNA molecules with unique molecular identifiers. Both TCR alpha and beta chains were sequenced, and tight co-correlation was observed between alpha and beta sequence abundances in each sample. Under the source paper's analysis protocol: V gene, J gene and CDR3 annotation of TCR sequences was performed with Decombinator V4. Expanded TCRs were defined as changing significantly between any two time points under a Poisson model with p below 0.0001. TCR abundances were normalised to the total number of TCRs sequenced per sample and expressed as counts per million. TRAV1-2 paired with TRAJ12, TRAJ20 or TRAJ33 defined MAIT TCRs, while TRAV10 paired with TRAJ18 defined iNKT TCRs. VDJdb, accessed 1 November 2021, was searched for CMV, EBV and SARS-CoV-2 annotated TCRs, with TCRs annotated for multiple antigens excluded. Using fastp at Q25 and MiXCR, TCRdb reprocessed the public reads and kept productive beta chains. Rows are combined by CDR3 protein, so each entry shows the most common genes and DNA. The V and J calls reflect TCRdb's pipeline rather than the authors' work. The sample table records 90,000 to 120,000 distinct CDR3 sequences; 9% to 14% of these occur just once. 3% to 3.5% of the sample lies in the top ten.

This was a case-control study nested in a cohort of healthcare workers in London, UK, who had nasopharyngeal swab PCR tests and blood samples taken every week. Healthcare workers were recruited between 23 and 31 March 2020, during the week of the UK lockdown, and were followed weekly for up to about 15 weeks. The V and J genes are TRBV4-1 and TRBJ1-1; 8 middle bases align to TRBD1. This receptor was obtained from an adult who was a healthcare worker with PCR-confirmed SARS-CoV-2 infection or an uninfected control (not recorded which). Sequenced input: whole blood. The DNA sequence follows: TGCGCCAGCAGCCACGGACAGGGCCCGAACACTGAAGCTTTCTTT. The translation is CASSHGQGPNTEAFF.